The 28 T cell receptor beta chains below come from one sample, sequenced in a study of B cell selection in AIRE deficiency. Sorting defined conventional CD4 T cells as CD4+CD127+. TCRdb's copy holds only in-frame clones and misses some; the assay was immunoSEQ multiplex PCR. The table shows some 25,000 clones, with around 97% occurring only once. What was sequenced was conventional CD4+ T cells sorted from PBMCs. The receptors shown here come from a human donor with AIRE deficiency.

The chain combines TRBV5-1 with TRBJ2-1; D is perhaps TRBD2 (5 bases). The CDR3 totals 17 residues. V lost 0 bases and J lost 6, with 19 bases in between. Germline assignment: CDR1 SGHRS and CDR2 YFSETQ. The CDR3: CASSLGLTGITVNEQFF. The CDR3 nucleotides read TGCGCCAGCAGCTTGGGTCTGACGGGAATAACTGTCAATGAGCAGTTCTTC.

The CDR3 region is CASSMLPGTSIEQYF. For the CDR3, the DNA is TGTGCCAGTAGTATGCTACCTGGGACTAGCATCGAGCAGTACTTC. The chain has TRBV19 and TRBJ2-7; 9 nucleotides agree with TRBD2. V shed 3 bases, J shed 6 bases, and the junction held 9 bases outside the gene matches. The V gene's germline CDR1 is LNHDA and CDR2 SQIVND (reference sequence). The CDR3 has 15 residues.

The V and J genes are TRBV4-2 and TRBJ2-4; a possible D gene is TRBD2 (5 bases). The germline gives CDR1 LGHNA, CDR2 YNFKEQ. The V end was cut by 2 bases, the J end by 1 base, with 12 bases between. This CDR3 spans 16 amino acids. The CDR3 sequence: CASSQRGVAAKNIQYF. DNA for the CDR3: TGTGCCAGCAGCCAACGGGGAGTGGCGGCCAAAAACATTCAGTACTTC.

A single count supports this clone. The chain combines TRBV5-4 with TRBJ2-1; 13 bases fit TRBD2. The CDR3 covers 19 residues. J was trimmed by 1 base and V by 0 bases; bases with no gene match: 7. Germline CDR1 SGHNT, CDR2 YYREEE (reference sequence). CDR3 nucleotide sequence: TGTGCCAGCAGCTTGGCCCGACTAGCGGGAGGCCATTCCTACAATGAGCAGTTCTTC. Translating it yields CASSLARLAGGHSYNEQFF.

J is TRBJ2-2 and V is TRBV11-3, with D maybe TRBD1 (6 bases). V was trimmed by 3 bases and J by 5 bases, leaving 10 bases between them. The CDR3 runs to 14 residues. CDR1 and CDR2 (germline): SGHNT, YENEEA. The CDR3: CASSLNRVTGELFF. DNA of the CDR3: TGTGCCAGCAGCTTGAACAGGGTAACCGGGGAGCTGTTTTTT.

In this sample, this clone turned up once. The V gene is TRBV11-2, the J gene TRBJ2-2; TRBD2 might be the D (5 bases). Germline assignment: CDR1 SGHAT and CDR2 FQNNGV. The V gene lost 5 bases and the J gene lost 7 bases, with 11 bases spanning the gap. This CDR3 comprises 13 residues. The CDR3 region is CASSRRAGGELFF. The DNA for the CDR3 is TGTGCCAGCAGCCGCCGTGCGGGCGGGGAGCTGTTTTTT.

The table lists this clone with a count of one. The J gene is TRBJ2-7, the V gene TRBV28; D is ambiguous. CDR3 length: 15 amino acids. V was shortened by 6 bases and J by 2 bases, with 17 bases between the two germline ends. The germline CDR1 and CDR2 sequences are MDHEN and SYDVKM. CDR3 coding DNA: TGTGCCAGCAGGTGGGGTTTCGGCAGCCCCTACGAGCAGTACTTC. It translates to CASRWGFGSPYEQYF.

This clone was detected only once. The chain carries TRBV6-5 and TRBJ2-5; possible D gene TRBD1, 6 bases. The CDR3 runs to 15 residues. In germline, CDR1 is MNHEY, CDR2 SVGAGI. V was pared by 1 base and J by 1 base, with 10 bases between. The CDR3 DNA reads TGTGCCAGCAGTTACTTCGACAGGACCCAAGAGACCCAGTACTTC. Translated, it gives CASSYFDRTQETQYF.

The chain recombines TRBV5-4 with TRBJ2-3; 15 nucleotides match TRBD2. CDR1 is SGHNT and CDR2 is YYREEE in the germline V gene (reference sequence). The CDR3 extends over 14 amino acids. V shed 7 bases, J shed 3 bases, and the junction held 0 bases outside the gene matches. This CDR3 reads CASGTSGRTDTQYF. In nucleotides, the CDR3 is TGTGCCAGCGGGACTAGCGGGAGGACAGATACGCAGTATTTT.

This chain joins TRBV28 and TRBJ1-5; the match to TRBD1 covers 10 bases. This CDR3 has 18 residues. The ends lost 7 bases at V and 2 bases at J; junction bases unmatched: 14. Germline V gene sequence: CDR1 MDHEN, CDR2 SYDVKM. Written as DNA, the CDR3 is TGTGCCAGCAATTTCCGGGACAGGGGCCTCCGCGGCAATCAGCCCCAGCATTTT. This translates into CASNFRDRGLRGNQPQHF.

The chain combines TRBV12-5 with TRBJ2-2, with D possibly being TRBD1 (6 bases). Germline values: CDR1 LGHNT, CDR2 FRNRAP. The V end lost 6 bases, the J end lost 5 bases, and 19 bases lay between the germline ends. This CDR3 is 16 amino acids long. CDR3 residues: CASGPEQGGWTGELFF. The CDR3 DNA reads as TGTGCTAGTGGCCCCGAACAGGGTGGATGGACCGGGGAGCTGTTTTTT.

The rearrangement uses TRBV7-2 and TRBJ2-3, with D maybe TRBD2 (6 bases). This CDR3 has 16 amino acids. Trimming removed 1 base at V and 4 bases at J, with 15 bases between. Germline V gene sequence: CDR1 SGHTA, CDR2 FQGNSA. CDR3 sequence: CASSLGMRGSSDTQYF. CDR3 sequence (DNA): TGTGCCAGCAGCTTAGGAATGCGGGGATCTTCAGATACGCAGTATTTT.

The CDR3 DNA sequence: TGTGCCAGCAGCCCGACTAGCGGTTGGGGGAATGAGCAGTTCTTC. Translation gives CASSPTSGWGNEQFF. The V gene is TRBV7-8, the J gene TRBJ2-1; TRBD2 aligns across 9 bases. The germline gives CDR1 SGHVS, CDR2 FQNEAQ. V was pared by 5 bases and J by 7 bases, with 9 bases of the junction left unmatched. The CDR3 has 15 amino acids.

V usage is TRBV27 and J usage is TRBJ2-4, with D unresolved. Germline V lookup: CDR1 MNHEY, CDR2 SMNVEV (reference sequence). CDR3 length: 11 amino acids. Trimming removed 9 bases at V and 6 bases at J, with 9 bases between. CDR3 DNA: TGTGCCAGTGGGTTGGGAAACATTCAGTACTTC. Translating it yields CASGLGNIQYF.

The chain has TRBV29-1 and TRBJ2-1; TRBD1 is a possible D gene (7 bases). V was cut by 4 bases and J by 4 bases, with 17 bases left in between. Per germline, CDR1 SQVTM and CDR2 ANQGSEA. CDR3 length: 15 residues. The CDR3 region is CSVGLMTGRYNEQFF. Written as DNA, the CDR3 is TGCAGCGTTGGCTTGATGACAGGGAGGTACAATGAGCAGTTCTTC.

This clone was recorded once. This chain uses TRBV4-3 with TRBJ2-1; D is unclear. This CDR3 has 15 amino acids. V lost 1 base to trimming and J lost 6 bases, with 13 bases between them. CDR1 is LGHNA and CDR2 is YSLEER in the germline V gene. The CDR3 DNA follows: TGCGCCAGCAGCCAAGTAATACTATTTGGCAATGAGCAGTTCTTC. Translation: CASSQVILFGNEQFF.

V is TRBV28 and J is TRBJ2-6, with a weak D call TRBD1 (6 bases). Trimming left V 6 bases short and J 4 bases short, with 22 bases between. The CDR3 totals 18 residues. The germline gives CDR1 MDHEN, CDR2 SYDVKM. The DNA of the CDR3 is TGTGCCAGCAGCAGTTTGGTACTGGCAGGGGCCGGGGCCAACGTCCTGACTTTC. Its translation is CASSSLVLAGAGANVLTF.

The V gene is TRBV5-6, the J gene TRBJ1-5; TRBD1 matches at 8 bases. CDR1 and CDR2 (germline): SGHDT, YYEEEE. The J segment lost 7 bases and the V segment lost 3 bases, leaving 12 bases of the junction unmatched. CDR3 length: 16 amino acids. The CDR3 DNA sequence: TGTGCCAGCAGCTCCTTCGGACAGGGCAGGGTCCAGCCCCAGCATTTT. Its translation: CASSSFGQGRVQPQHF.

The chain uses TRBV14 and TRBJ2-2; 12 positions agree with TRBD2. There are 16 residues in the CDR3. After removal of 4 bases from V and 3 bases from J, the junction contained 3 bases not matched to a gene. The V gene's germline CDR1 is SGHDN and CDR2 FVKESK. In nucleotides, the CDR3 is TGTGCCAGCAGCCTCCGGACTAGCGGGGACACCGGGGAGCTGTTTTTT. Its translation is CASSLRTSGDTGELFF. The entire variable domain, with the rest obtained from reference TRBV14 and TRBJ2-2, is as follows: EAGVTQFPSHSVIEKGQTVTLRCDPISGHDNLYWYRRVMGKEIKFLLHFVKESKQDESGMPNNRFLAERTGGTYSTLKVQPAELEDSGVYFCASSLRTSGDTGELFFGEGSRLTVL.

V gene TRBV6-5 combines with J gene TRBJ2-2; D call uncertain. V was trimmed by 8 bases and J by 0 bases, leaving 13 bases between them. This CDR3 contains 15 residues. Looked up from germline, CDR1 is MNHEY and CDR2 is SVGAGI. CDR3 sequence (DNA): TGTGCCAGCTCTGCGAGGCAAGCGAACACCGGGGAGCTGTTTTTT. Amino acids: CASSARQANTGELFF.

The chain couples TRBV4-2 to TRBJ2-1; D perhaps matches TRBD1 (5 bases). V lost 0 bases and J 7 bases, leaving 13 bases between the germline ends. Germline lookup yields CDR1 LGHNA and CDR2 YNFKEQ. The CDR3 covers 15 residues. The CDR3 region is CASSQEGLGWNEQFF. The DNA of the CDR3 is TGTGCCAGCAGCCAAGAGGGGCTGGGGTGGAATGAGCAGTTCTTC.

The chain combines TRBV4-3 with TRBJ2-3; D unclear. Germline loops: CDR1 LGHNA, CDR2 YSLEER. This CDR3 has 15 amino acids. The V gene lost 0 bases and the J gene lost 0 bases, with 7 bases spanning the gap. The DNA for the CDR3 is TGCGCCAGCAGCCAAGACACCTCTAGCACAGATACGCAGTATTTT. It encodes CASSQDTSSTDTQYF.

The chain links TRBV23-1 to TRBJ1-1; a possible D gene is TRBD1 (5 bases). TRBV23-1 is noted as an ORF with a role that remains uncertain. V shed 8 bases and J shed 3 bases, with 19 bases lying between them. The CDR3 is 15 amino acids. The CDR3 spells CASVEGGERDTEAFF. The DNA for the CDR3 is TGCGCCAGCGTCGAGGGAGGGGAGAGGGACACTGAAGCTTTCTTT.

The chain has TRBV4-3 and TRBJ2-7; D ambiguous. The CDR3 consists of 15 residues. CDR1 and CDR2 (germline): LGHNA, YSLEER. Trimming shortened V by 0 bases and J by 0 bases, and 9 bases separated the two germline ends. The CDR3: CASSQDPGNSYEQYF. The CDR3 DNA sequence: TGCGCCAGCAGCCAAGACCCCGGCAACTCCTACGAGCAGTACTTC.

This CDR3 reads CASSYSNPAEQFF. CDR3 DNA sequence: TGTGCCAGCAGTTACTCGAACCCAGCGGAGCAGTTCTTC. The genes are TRBV6-6 and TRBJ2-1; D not certain. V gave up 0 bases and J gave up 10 bases, with 10 bases separating them. CDR1 and CDR2 (germline): MNHNY, SVGAGI (reference sequence). The CDR3 is made up of 13 amino acids.

The CDR3: CASSLLSRGETQYF. The CDR3 DNA sequence: TGTGCCAGCAGTTTATTAAGCCGCGGAGAGACCCAGTACTTC. The gene calls are TRBV27 and TRBJ2-5; D is uncertain. V dropped 1 base and J dropped 4 bases, with 10 bases sitting between them. The CDR3 has 14 residues. CDR1 is MNHEY and CDR2 is SMNVEV in the germline V gene (reference sequence).

This clone was found once. The V and J genes are TRBV11-2 and TRBJ2-5; D may be TRBD2 (6 bases). V gave up 2 bases and J gave up 3 bases, with 16 bases separating them. Germline V gene lookup returns CDR1 SGHAT and CDR2 FQNNGV. The CDR3 length is 16 residues. CDR3 DNA: TGTGCCAGCAGCTTACGGGGGACTGGGAGTGAAGAGACCCAGTACTTC. Translated: CASSLRGTGSEETQYF. Drawing the rest from reference TRBV11-2 and TRBJ2-5, the complete variable domain is EAGVAQSPRYKIIEKRQSVAFWCNPISGHATLYWYQQILGQGPKLLIQFQNNGVVDDSQLPKDRFSAERLKGVDSTLKIQPAKLEDSAVYLCASSLRGTGSEETQYFGPGTRLLVL.

This clone was counted once. The rearrangement links TRBV28 to TRBJ2-5; 7 bases agree with TRBD2. CDR3 length: 15 residues. CDR1 is MDHEN, CDR2 SYDVKM, per germline. V lost 3 bases and J lost 3; bases outside the gene matches: 7. The CDR3 loop is CASSFRTRLEETQYF. CDR3 DNA: TGTGCCAGCAGTTTTAGGACTAGGTTAGAAGAGACCCAGTACTTC.